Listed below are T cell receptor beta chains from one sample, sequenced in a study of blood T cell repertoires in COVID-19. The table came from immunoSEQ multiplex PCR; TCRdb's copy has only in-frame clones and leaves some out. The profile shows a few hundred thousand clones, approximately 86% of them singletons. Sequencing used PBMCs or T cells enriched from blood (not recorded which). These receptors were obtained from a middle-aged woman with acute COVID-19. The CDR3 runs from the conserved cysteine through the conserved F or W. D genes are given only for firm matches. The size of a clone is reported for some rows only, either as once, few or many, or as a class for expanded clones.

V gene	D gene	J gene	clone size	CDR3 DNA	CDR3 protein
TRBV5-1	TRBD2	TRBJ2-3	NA	TGCGCCAGCAGCTTGACCATTCTAGCGGGGGGGCCGAGAGATACGCAGTATTTT	CASSLTILAGGPRDTQYF
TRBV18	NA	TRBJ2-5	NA	TGTGCCAGCTCACCCCCCAGTCGTGAGACCCAGTACTTC	CASSPPSRETQYF
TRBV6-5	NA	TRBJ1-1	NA	TGTGCCAGCATGAATCCAGGGTGGGGGAACACTGAAGCTTTCTTT	CASMNPGWGNTEAFF
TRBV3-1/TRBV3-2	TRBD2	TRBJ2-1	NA	TGTGCCAGCAGCCCTGGTTATAAGCGGGGGATGTGGGGTGAGCAGTTCTTC	CASSPGYKRGMWGEQFF
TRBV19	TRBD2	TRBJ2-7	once	TGTGCCAGTAGTAAAAAGAGGTTCACCGGGACTAGCGGGGGCCCCTACGAGCAGTACTTC	CASSKKRFTGTSGGPYEQYF
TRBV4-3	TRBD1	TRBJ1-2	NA	TGCGCCAGCAGCCCCACAGGGGTCGATGGCTACACCTTC	CASSPTGVDGYTF
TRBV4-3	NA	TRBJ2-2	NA	TGCGCCAGCAGCCCCGTTTCTAGGACCGGGGAGCTGTTTTTT	CASSPVSRTGELFF
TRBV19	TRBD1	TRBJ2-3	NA	TGTGCCAGTAGTAGACAGGGTGGGGACACAGATACGCAGTATTTT	CASSRQGGDTDTQYF
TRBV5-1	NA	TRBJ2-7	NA	TGCGCCAGCAGCTTGTTCCGGCCAGGGGCCACCTACGAGCAGTACTTC	CASSLFRPGATYEQYF
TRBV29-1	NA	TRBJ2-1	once	TGCAGCGTGGCCTTAAGAGGATCTAATGAGCAGTTCTTC	CSVALRGSNEQFF
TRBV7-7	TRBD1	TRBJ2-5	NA	TGTGCCAGCAGCGAGGGACAGGGGACCCAGTACTTC	CASSEGQGTQYF
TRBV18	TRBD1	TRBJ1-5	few	TGTGCCAGCTCCATGGGACAGAGGAGCAATCAGCCCCAGCATTTT	CASSMGQRSNQPQHF
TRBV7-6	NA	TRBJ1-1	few	TGTGCCAGCAGTGTAGCCTTCGGGCGGGGGACTGAAGCTTTCTTT	CASSVAFGRGTEAFF
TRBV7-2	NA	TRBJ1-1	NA	TGTGCCAGCAGCTCCCGGGACAAACCTTTCTTT	CASSSRDKPFF
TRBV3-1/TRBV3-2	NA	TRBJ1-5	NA	TGTGCCAGCAGCCAAGGCTCACAGTTGAATCAGCCCCAGCATTTT	CASSQGSQLNQPQHF
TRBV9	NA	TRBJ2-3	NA	TGTGCCAGCAGCGTAAGCGGGCGGGGGCAGGATACGCAGTATTTT	CASSVSGRGQDTQYF
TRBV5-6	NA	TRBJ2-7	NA	TGTGCCAGCAGCTTAGGAGATCACTACGAGCAGTACTTC	CASSLGDHYEQYF
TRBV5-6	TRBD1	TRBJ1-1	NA	TGTGCCACCCACAGGGGCCGGCTGAACACTGAAGCTTTCTTT	CATHRGRLNTEAFF
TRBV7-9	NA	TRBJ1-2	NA	TGTGCCAGCAGCTTCAGTCCCAGTTCTAACTATGGCTACACCTTC	CASSFSPSSNYGYTF
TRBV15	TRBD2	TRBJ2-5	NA	TGTGCCACCAGAGGTCTAGCGGGACATCAAGAGACCCAGTACTTC	CATRGLAGHQETQYF
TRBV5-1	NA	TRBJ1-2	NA	TGCGCCAGCAGCCGGATCCCAGGGGCGGATGGCTACACCTTC	CASSRIPGADGYTF
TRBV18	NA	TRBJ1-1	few	TGTGCCAGCTCAAGTAACAGAGGGATGAACACTGAAGCTTTCTTT	CASSSNRGMNTEAFF
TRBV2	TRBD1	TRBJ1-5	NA	TGTGCCAGCAGTCGGGACAGGGGGCGGCAGCCCCAGCATTTT	CASSRDRGRQPQHF
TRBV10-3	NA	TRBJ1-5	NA	TGTGCCATCAGTGACCGGGGGGGAATTGGGAATCAGCCCCAGCATTTT	CAISDRGGIGNQPQHF
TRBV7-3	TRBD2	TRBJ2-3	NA	TGTGCCAGCAGCTTTGGCGGGAGCTGGAATACGCAGTATTTT	CASSFGGSWNTQYF
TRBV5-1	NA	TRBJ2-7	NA	TGCGCCAGCAGCTTGGGGCAGGGCAAGGGCGAGCAGTACTTC	CASSLGQGKGEQYF
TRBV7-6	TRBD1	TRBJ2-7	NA	TGTGCCAGCAGCTTAGTTCAAGGACAGGGTGCCTACGAGCAGTACTTC	CASSLVQGQGAYEQYF
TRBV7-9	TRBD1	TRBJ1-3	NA	TGTGCCAGCAGCTTAGGAGGACAGGTCGAAGACACCATATATTTT	CASSLGGQVEDTIYF
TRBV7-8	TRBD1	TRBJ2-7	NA	TGTGCCAGCAGCACCTGGGACAGGGTGGGATACGAGCAGTACTTC	CASSTWDRVGYEQYF
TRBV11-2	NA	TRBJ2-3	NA	TGTGCCAGCAGTCCCGGTACGACAGATACGCAGTATTTT	CASSPGTTDTQYF
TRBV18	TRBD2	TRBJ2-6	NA	TGTGCCAGCTCAGGGGTAGCGGGATCTGGGGCCAACGTCCTGACTTTC	CASSGVAGSGANVLTF
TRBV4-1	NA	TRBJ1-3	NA	TGCGCCAGCAGCCAAGATGTCGGGGTCTCTGGAAACACCATATATTTT	CASSQDVGVSGNTIYF
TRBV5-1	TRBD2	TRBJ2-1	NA	TGCGCCAGCAGCTTGAGCGGACTAGCGGGATATAATGAGCAGTTCTTC	CASSLSGLAGYNEQFF
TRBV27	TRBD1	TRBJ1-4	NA	TGTGCCAGCAGACAGACAGGGGGTCGTGAAAAACTGTTTTTT	CASRQTGGREKLFF
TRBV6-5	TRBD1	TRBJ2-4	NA	TGTGCCAGCAGATCCGGGACAGGGGGAAACATTCAGTACTTC	CASRSGTGGNIQYF
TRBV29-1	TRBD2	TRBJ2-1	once	TGCAGCGTCCACGGGGGGGCACCCTACAATGAGCAGTTCTTC	CSVHGGAPYNEQFF
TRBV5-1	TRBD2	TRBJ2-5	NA	TGCGCCAGCAGCTCCGAGGCGGGGGGGCCGGAGGAGACCCAGTACTTC	CASSSEAGGPEETQYF
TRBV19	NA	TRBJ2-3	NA	TGTGCCAGTAGATACAGGGGACTGAGCACAGATACGCAGTATTTT	CASRYRGLSTDTQYF
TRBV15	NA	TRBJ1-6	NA	TGTGCCACCAGCAGAGATCCGGGTGGGAGGCAGGCGGAAAATTCACCCCTCCACTTT	CATSRDPGGRQAENSPLHF
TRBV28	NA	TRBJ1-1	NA	TGTGCCAGCAGTCAACCGGGTCGTTCCACTGAAGCTTTCTTT	CASSQPGRSTEAFF
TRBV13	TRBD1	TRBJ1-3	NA	TGTGCCAGCAGCTTAGGACAGGGGCTTTCTTCTGGAAACACCATATATTTT	CASSLGQGLSSGNTIYF
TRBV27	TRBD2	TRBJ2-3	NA	TGTGCCAGCCGTACAGCGGGAATCGGCACAGATACGCAGTATTTT	CASRTAGIGTDTQYF
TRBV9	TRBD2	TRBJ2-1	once	TGTGCCAGCAGCGTAGGAGGGAGGGCCATCAATGAGCAGTTCTTC	CASSVGGRAINEQFF
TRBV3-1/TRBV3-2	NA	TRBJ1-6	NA	TGTGCCAGCAGCCAAGACCCGAATTCACCCCTCCACTTT	CASSQDPNSPLHF
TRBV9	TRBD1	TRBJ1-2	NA	TGTGCCAGCAGCGTCAACAGGGGGTCAGGCTACACCTTC	CASSVNRGSGYTF
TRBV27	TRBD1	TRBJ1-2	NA	TGTGCCAGCAGTAAGGGACAGGAGCAGGGCTACACCTTC	CASSKGQEQGYTF
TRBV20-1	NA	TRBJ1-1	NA	TGCAGTGCGAGTCAGGGGCACACTGAAGCTTTCTTT	CSASQGHTEAFF
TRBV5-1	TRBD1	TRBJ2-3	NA	TGCGCCAGCAGCTATCCTGGGACAGGCACAGATACGCAGTATTTT	CASSYPGTGTDTQYF
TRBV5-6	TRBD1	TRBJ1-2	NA	TGTGCCAGCAGCTTGGCAGGGACAGGGAACTATGGCTACACCTTC	CASSLAGTGNYGYTF
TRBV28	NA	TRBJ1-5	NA	TGTGCCAGCAGTTCCTCGGGTCAGCCCCAGCATTTT	CASSSSGQPQHF
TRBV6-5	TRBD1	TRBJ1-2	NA	TGTGCCAGCAGTCTCCTGACAGGGGGGAACTATGGCTACACCTTC	CASSLLTGGNYGYTF
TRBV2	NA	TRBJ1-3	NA	TGTGTGTGGGCTTTACCCTCTGGAAACACCATATATTTT	CVWALPSGNTIYF
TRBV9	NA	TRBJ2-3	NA	TGTGCCAGCAGCGTAGGGGGAGTGGGACACACAGATACGCAGTATTTT	CASSVGGVGHTDTQYF
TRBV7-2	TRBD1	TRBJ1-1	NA	TGTGCCAGCAGCTTAGTCGACAGGGGGCGCAACGCTGAAGCTTTCTTT	CASSLVDRGRNAEAFF